The 18 T cell receptor beta chains below all came from one sample that was sequenced in a study of shared clonotypes between healthy human individuals (dated by TCRdb to the early 2020s). CD8 naive samples were obtained by positive selection for CCR7 among CD45RO-negative cells, yielding a CD45RA+CCR7+ population from which TemRA cells were excluded. The library was made by the immunoSEQ multiplex PCR assay. The table was pulled from immuneACCESS by TCRdb, which kept in-frame rearrangements only. Such tables lose some clones; where checked, under half of the loss comes from unresolved V genes, and the rest has no known cause. This sample gives roughly 650,000 clones in total; 95% to 97% of them show up just once. The ten largest account for less than 0.13% of the sample. What was sequenced was naive CD8+ T cells sorted from blood. Per the publication, the cell subset or site label means: CD45RA+CCR7+. The receptor set was obtained from a woman under 40 in good health.

The CDR3 DNA reads TGTGCCAGCAGCTTAGACAGGGGTGTTTCCTACGAGCAGTACTTC. The encoded protein is CASSLDRGVSYEQYF. This sequence joins TRBV7-2 and TRBJ2-7, with 7 bases identical to TRBD1. Germline CDR1 and CDR2: SGHTA and FQGNSA. V was clipped by 1 base and J by 1 base; unmatched bases: 4. This CDR3 is built from 15 residues.

This chain uses TRBV6-6 with TRBJ1-5, with a weak D call TRBD1 (5 bases). Per the germline V gene, CDR1 is MNHNY and CDR2 is SVGAGI (reference sequence). This CDR3 is built from 15 residues. Trimming left V 6 bases short and J 0 bases short, with 12 bases between. CDR3 region: CASSPGTGSNQPQHF. CDR3 coding DNA: TGTGCCAGCAGCCCGGGGACCGGTAGCAATCAGCCCCAGCATTTT.

The chain couples TRBV6-5 to TRBJ2-7; D is undetermined. Germline V gives CDR1 MNHEY, CDR2 SVGAGI. The CDR3 spans 15 residues. V was clipped by 5 bases and J by 3 bases, with 17 bases between them. The CDR3 DNA reads TGTGCCAGCAGTCCGGTGTCTGGGGTTATCTACGAGCAGTACTTC. It encodes CASSPVSGVIYEQYF.

The chain recombines TRBV6-6 with TRBJ2-7; 9 nucleotides align to TRBD2. Per germline, CDR1 MNHNY and CDR2 SVGAGI (reference sequence). CDR3 length equals 14 residues. The V gene end was trimmed by 5 bases and the J gene end by 7 bases; junction bases not matched to a gene: 9. CDR3 bases: TGTGCCAGCAGTGGCGCTAGCGGGGACTGGGAGCAGTACTTC. Its protein is CASSGASGDWEQYF.

This clone was observed a handful of times. The chain links TRBV27 to TRBJ2-1; 10 bases line up with TRBD2. Germline assignment: CDR1 MNHEY and CDR2 SMNVEV (reference sequence). The CDR3 is 14 residues long. The V gene end was trimmed by 4 bases and the J gene end by 6 bases; junction bases not matched to a gene: 3. This CDR3 reads CASSSSGSFNEQFF. The CDR3 DNA reads as TGTGCCAGCAGTTCTAGCGGGAGTTTCAATGAGCAGTTCTTC.

The rearrangement joins TRBV28 to TRBJ2-5; unclear D gene. This CDR3 spans 16 amino acids. The germline V and J ends were trimmed by 4 bases and 2 bases, with 17 bases remaining between them. Germline V gives CDR1 MDHEN, CDR2 SYDVKM. The CDR3: CASSYRPRHKQETQYF. CDR3 in DNA: TGTGCCAGCAGTTACCGCCCAAGACATAAACAAGAGACCCAGTACTTC.

The chain employs TRBV28 and TRBJ1-1, with 8 bases fitting TRBD1. V lost 4 bases and J lost 1; bases outside the gene matches: 17. CDR1 and CDR2 from the germline V gene are MDHEN and SYDVKM. This CDR3 has 19 amino acids. The CDR3 DNA follows: TGTGCCAGCAGTTCCCCAAATCTACCTCAGACAGGGGAGAACACTGAAGCTTTCTTT. It yields the protein CASSSPNLPQTGENTEAFF.

The chain is built from TRBV27 and TRBJ2-7; a weak D match, TRBD1 (6 bases). Germline V gene lookup returns CDR1 MNHEY and CDR2 SMNVEV (reference sequence). This CDR3 is built from 13 residues. Trimming removed 6 bases at V and 0 bases at J, with 9 bases between. The CDR3, as DNA: TGTGCCAGCAGGGACAGCTACTCCTACGAGCAGTACTTC. It specifies CASRDSYSYEQYF.

This clone was detected only a few times. Other DNA sequences in this sample translate to the same CDR3. CDR3 nucleotides: TGTGCCAGCAGCTTAGATGACGAGCAGTACTTC. Encoded protein: CASSLDDEQYF. The chain joins TRBV5-4 to TRBJ2-7; no clear D. Between the trimmed V and J ends, which lost 2 bases and 5 bases, there was a span of 5 bases. The germline V gene encodes CDR1 SGHNT and CDR2 YYREEE (reference sequence). The CDR3 totals 11 residues. The full variable domain, its missing parts supplied by reference TRBV5-4 and TRBJ2-7, is ETGVTQSPTHLIKTRGQQVTLRCSSQSGHNTVSWYQQALGQGPQFIFQYYREEENGRGNFPPRFSGLQFPNYSSELNVNALELDDSALYLCASSLDDEQYFGPGTRLTVT.

Note on this clone: Other DNA sequences in this specimen translate into the identical CDR3. The rearrangement links TRBV28 to TRBJ1-1; D remains unclear. Trimming shortened V by 2 bases and J by 4 bases, and 8 bases separated the two germline ends. Germline V gives CDR1 MDHEN, CDR2 SYDVKM. The CDR3 loop spans 13 amino acids. CDR3 sequence reads: CASSLGRGTEAFF. DNA of the CDR3: TGTGCCAGCAGTTTAGGAAGAGGCACTGAAGCTTTCTTT.

This clone occurred a few times. The V and J genes are TRBV30 and TRBJ1-1; D uncertain. Trimming shortened V by 4 bases and J by 1 base, and 4 bases separated the two germline ends. CDR1 is GTSNPN and CDR2 is SVGIG in the germline V gene (reference sequence). The CDR3 runs 11 residues. The DNA of the CDR3 is TGTGCCTGGAACAGGAACACTGAAGCTTTCTTT. Translated, it gives CAWNRNTEAFF. Looking up the rest from reference TRBV30 and TRBJ1-1 gives the full variable domain: SQTIHQWPATLVQPVGSPLSLECTVEGTSNPNLYWYRQAAGRGLQLLFYSVGIGQISSEVPQNLSASRPQDRQFILSSKKLLLSDSGFYLCAWNRNTEAFFGQGTRLTVV.

The rearrangement links TRBV14 to TRBJ1-1; no clear D gene. Deletions cut 6 bases from V and 1 base from J, with 15 bases between. The CDR3 has 15 amino acids. Germline V gene lookup returns CDR1 SGHDN and CDR2 FVKESK. DNA of the CDR3: TGTGCCAGCAGTCCCCGGTCGAATACGAACACTGAAGCTTTCTTT. Amino acid sequence: CASSPRSNTNTEAFF.

The chain couples TRBV28 to TRBJ2-3, with 9 bases identical to TRBD2. This CDR3 is 16 amino acids long. Trimming took 4 bases from V and 8 from J; bases not matched to a gene: 13. Germline V CDR1 and CDR2: MDHEN, SYDVKM. The CDR3 DNA reads TGTGCCAGCAGTTCCCCATTGGAAGCGGGAGGTAGTACGCAGTATTTT. Protein: CASSSPLEAGGSTQYF.

CDR3 residues: CASRHVVEGRGHEQYF. In DNA, the CDR3 is TGCGCCAGCAGACACGTTGTGGAGGGAAGGGGTCACGAGCAGTACTTC. The chain carries TRBV5-1 and TRBJ2-7; weak D call: TRBD2 (6 bases). The V gene's germline CDR1 is SGHRS and CDR2 YFSETQ. Trimming cost V 5 bases and J 5 bases, with 23 bases left between them. This CDR3 has 16 amino acids.

The chain recombines TRBV29-1 with TRBJ2-5, with TRBD1 as a possible D gene (6 bases). TRBJ2-7 matches the DNA end more closely, so the J call is doubtful. The CDR3 runs 11 residues. Germline loops: CDR1 SQVTM, CDR2 ANQGSEA. The CDR3 region has the DNA TGCAGCGTTACCAGGGGTTACGAGCAGTACTTC. Encoded protein: CSVTRGYEQYF.

This chain uses TRBV28 with TRBJ1-5; D not resolved. Trimming stripped 5 bases from V and 2 bases from J, with 10 bases between. The CDR3 consists of 14 residues. CDR1 is MDHEN, CDR2 SYDVKM, per germline. The CDR3 DNA reads as TGTGCCAGCAGTGGAGGTGTAGGCAATCAGCCCCAGCATTTT. Encoded protein: CASSGGVGNQPQHF.

As to this clone: Other DNA sequences in the same sample also yield this CDR3. The chain carries TRBV11-2 and TRBJ2-7, with D maybe TRBD1 (6 bases). CDR3 length: 14 amino acids. Germline V gives CDR1 SGHAT, CDR2 FQNNGV. The V gene lost 1 base and the J gene lost 0 bases, with 7 bases spanning the gap. The CDR3 sequence is CASSLGGPSYEQYF. As DNA, the CDR3 is TGTGCCAGCAGCTTAGGGGGGCCCTCCTACGAGCAGTACTTC.

The V call is TRBV5-4, the J call TRBJ2-1; D call uncertain. The germline CDR1 and CDR2 sequences are SGHNT and YYREEE (reference sequence). V was cut by 0 bases and J by 5 bases, with 6 bases left in between. The CDR3 spans 13 residues. The CDR3 region has the DNA TGTGCCAGCAGCTTGGCACGAGACAATGAGCAGTTCTTC. It codes for CASSLARDNEQFF.